This is a list of T cell receptor beta chains from one sample in a study of blood T cell repertoires in COVID-19. The protocol was immunoSEQ multiplex PCR, while the TCRdb copy is restricted to in-frame clones and leaves out a portion. The profile shows about 200,000 clones, roughly 90% of them singletons. Sequencing was performed on peripheral blood. Receptor source: a man aged 18 to 29 with active or convalescent COVID-19. Both conserved end residues are part of each CDR3. Each record gives: CDR3 protein, CDR3 DNA, V gene, J gene, D gene, clone size. A D gene is named only where the DNA matches it firmly. Only part of the rows carry a size: once, few, many, or a class if the clone is expanded.

CDR3 protein: CASSVRGTGELFF; CDR3 DNA: TGTGCCAGCAGCGTCAGGGGCACCGGGGAGCTGTTTTTT; V gene: TRBV9; J gene: TRBJ2-2; D gene: -; clone size: -
CDR3 protein: CASSLEGSGRGTDTQYF; CDR3 DNA: TGTGCCAGCAGCTTAGAAGGTAGCGGGAGGGGCACAGATACGCAGTATTTT; V gene: TRBV7-2; J gene: TRBJ2-3; D gene: TRBD2; clone size: few
CDR3 protein: CSVQQARNTEAFF; CDR3 DNA: TGCAGCGTTCAGCAGGCAAGAAACACTGAAGCTTTCTTT; V gene: TRBV29-1; J gene: TRBJ1-1; D gene: -; clone size: -
CDR3 protein: CASSVGGALPNYGYTF; CDR3 DNA: TGTGCCAGCAGCGTAGGTGGGGCCTTACCTAACTATGGCTACACCTTC; V gene: TRBV9; J gene: TRBJ1-2; D gene: -; clone size: -
CDR3 protein: CASSQIGSYEQYF; CDR3 DNA: TGTGCCAGCAGTCAGATCGGGAGCTACGAGCAGTACTTC; V gene: TRBV6-6; J gene: TRBJ2-7; D gene: -; clone size: -
CDR3 protein: CSVNRDRAYNEQFF; CDR3 DNA: TGCAGCGTTAACCGGGACAGAGCATACAATGAGCAGTTCTTC; V gene: TRBV29-1; J gene: TRBJ2-1; D gene: TRBD1; clone size: once
CDR3 protein: CASNRGSQAFF; CDR3 DNA: TGTGCCAGTAACAGGGGTTCACAAGCTTTCTTT; V gene: TRBV6-5; J gene: TRBJ1-1; D gene: TRBD1; clone size: -
CDR3 protein: CAITAGNYGYTF; CDR3 DNA: TGTGCCATCACTGCCGGGAACTATGGCTACACCTTC; V gene: TRBV10-3; J gene: TRBJ1-2; D gene: -; clone size: -
CDR3 protein: CASSYRTHYGYTF; CDR3 DNA: TGTGCCAGCAGTTACAGGACCCACTATGGCTACACCTTC; V gene: TRBV28; J gene: TRBJ1-2; D gene: -; clone size: -
CDR3 protein: CASSYEVIGDSPYEQYF; CDR3 DNA: TGTGCCAGCAGTTATGAAGTTATAGGGGACAGTCCCTACGAGCAGTACTTC; V gene: TRBV6-2/TRBV6-3; J gene: TRBJ2-7; D gene: TRBD1; clone size: -
CDR3 protein: CASSNTQGAGELFF; CDR3 DNA: TGTGCCAGCAGCAACACCCAAGGGGCCGGGGAGCTGTTTTTT; V gene: TRBV6-5; J gene: TRBJ2-2; D gene: -; clone size: -
CDR3 protein: CASSFWTNTEAFF; CDR3 DNA: TGTGCCAGCAGTTTCTGGACAAACACTGAAGCTTTCTTT; V gene: TRBV12-3/TRBV12-4; J gene: TRBJ1-1; D gene: -; clone size: -
CDR3 protein: CASSYPDGGHPEAFF; CDR3 DNA: TGTGCCAGCAGTTACCCCGACGGGGGTCACCCTGAAGCTTTCTTT; V gene: TRBV6-6; J gene: TRBJ1-1; D gene: -; clone size: -
CDR3 protein: CSVEQTNEKLFF; CDR3 DNA: TGCAGCGTCGAACAAACTAATGAAAAACTGTTTTTT; V gene: TRBV29-1; J gene: TRBJ1-4; D gene: -; clone size: -
CDR3 protein: CASSQDSPGLNIQYF; CDR3 DNA: TGTGCCAGCAGCCAAGATTCCCCAGGGCTAAACATTCAGTACTTC; V gene: TRBV14; J gene: TRBJ2-4; D gene: -; clone size: -
CDR3 protein: CSVAKGTTEAFF; CDR3 DNA: TGCAGCGTTGCAAAGGGGACAACTGAAGCTTTCTTT; V gene: TRBV29-1; J gene: TRBJ1-1; D gene: -; clone size: -
CDR3 protein: CASSSRTGRETEAFF; CDR3 DNA: TGTGCCAGCAGTTCAAGGACAGGAAGGGAAACTGAAGCTTTCTTT; V gene: TRBV6-5; J gene: TRBJ1-1; D gene: TRBD1; clone size: -
CDR3 protein: CASSQRLAGLYEQYF; CDR3 DNA: TGTGCCAGCAGCCAGCGACTAGCGGGGCTCTACGAGCAGTACTTC; V gene: TRBV6-2/TRBV6-3; J gene: TRBJ2-7; D gene: TRBD2; clone size: -
CDR3 protein: CASSYALVGTGELFF; CDR3 DNA: TGTGCCAGCAGTTATGCACTGGTCGGCACCGGGGAGCTGTTTTTT; V gene: TRBV6-6; J gene: TRBJ2-2; D gene: -; clone size: -
CDR3 protein: CASSPFRASGGGNEQFF; CDR3 DNA: TGTGCCAGCAGCCCCTTCCGGGCTAGCGGGGGAGGGAATGAGCAGTTCTTC; V gene: TRBV3-1/TRBV3-2; J gene: TRBJ2-1; D gene: TRBD2; clone size: -